This entry describes one TCR beta chain. This clonotype was counted a single time. Its antigen remains unidentified. Base qualities were left out, and no much larger clone turns up one base away. Resting on one read, the evidence is weak. V ends up 6 bases short and J 3 bases short, with an unmatched junction base count of 19. The CDR3 holds 20 amino acids from the cysteine to the phenylalanine. CDR3 DNA only is kept here, 60 bases in frame from base 1. The germline V gene encodes CDR1 KGHSH and CDR2 LQKENI. The roughly 37 donors, aged roughly 6 to 90 years, were systemically healthy Caucasian individuals from Russia. Each donor gave ten milliliters of peripheral blood, drawn into EDTA-treated Vacutainer tubes. PBMCs were isolated by Ficoll-Paque density-gradient centrifugation, with at least 6 million obtained per sample. Total RNA was extracted from PBMCs with Trizol reagent, with at least 6 micrograms obtained per sample. For every donor, flow cytometry on a PBMC aliquot measured the percentage of naive CD45RAhigh/CD27high T cells.

This sample was included in a study of blood T cells in healthy people across ages (dated by TCRdb to about 2015). Regarding the study in general: In model experiments, template switching captured roughly one uniquely barcoded TCR beta cDNA molecule for every two T cells. Two additional independent replicas of 1 million unique cDNA reads from the same blood draw were analyzed for two donors (one aged 18 to 30 and one aged 80 or older). To avoid experimental bias, donors of different ages were spread randomly across the sequencing lanes. Donors were grouped into four age groups: young (average 16 years), middle-aged (around 39), aged (about 60) and long-lived (around 80). To track age-related changes in TCR beta repertoire diversity, the study relied on deep sequencing normalized with unique cDNA molecular identifiers.

The library was prepared using 5' RACE. Sequencing took place on an Illumina HiSeq 2500. A second roughly 6 to 11 cycle PCR used a sample-barcoded 5' primer and a J-beta primer mix. A template-switch 5' adaptor carrying 12 random nucleotides introduced a unique molecular identifier onto each TCR beta cDNA molecule. At least 3 million CDR3-containing paired-end reads were obtained from each sample. All of the RNA was converted into first-strand cDNA using the Mint cDNA synthesis kit, with a TRBC-specific oligonucleotide serving as the primer. All cDNA was treated with uracil-DNA glycosylase and then went through a first 18-cycle PCR with the universal primers M1SS and BC2_uni_R. The authors processed their data as follows. For normalization, 1 million high-quality reads were randomly selected from each sample, with every read carrying a distinct molecular identifier. Instead of being binned into consensus sequences, reads with shared molecular identifiers were discarded. MiTCR, set to a Q25 quality threshold and the strictest error-elimination algorithm, was used for CDR3 identification, clonotype clustering and error correction. A nonparametric unseen species model with Euler transformation was used to estimate a lower bound on total TCR beta diversity. TCRdb's own reprocessing of the public reads used fastp at Q25 and MiXCR and kept productive beta chains. Merged by CDR3 protein, the rows form single entries marked with the most common genes and DNA. In this record, the V and J calls reflect TCRdb's handling and not the investigators' own analysis. This sample holds approximately 1.5 million distinct CDR3 sequences; about 35% were observed only once. The ten biggest clones cover around 11% of the sample.

The research as a whole found: The CMV infection status of donors was not known, potentially confounding age-related changes in expanded clonotypes. Estimates of total diversity based on one million sequenced T cells were regarded as lower bounds and as underestimates. Observed TCR beta diversity correlated strongly with the percentage of naive T cells measured by flow cytometry. Conclusive comparison of naive and antigen-experienced compartments was prevented by the profiling of bulk unsorted PBMCs. Observed TCR beta diversity per million T cells fell roughly linearly with age, and a significant reduction was already apparent by age around 40. Compared with the aged group, the long-lived group had more naive CD4+ T cells, fewer expanded clones and increased TCR diversity, suggesting age selection.

The chain is assembled from TRBV18 and TRBJ2-3, with 12 bases in between that match TRBD2. This TCR was sampled from a young woman in good health. Sequenced: blood. The CDR3 corresponds to CASSPTGLAGGPKSTDTQYF. Here is the DNA: TGTGCCAGCTCCCCGACCGGTCTAGCGGGGGGGCCGAAATCAACAGATACGCAGTATTTT. Where the CDR3 stops, the reference TRBV18 and TRBJ2-3 genes take over; the full variable domain is NAGVMQNPRHLVRRRGQEARLRCSPMKGHSHVYWYRQLPEEGLKFMVYLQKENIIDESGMPKERFSAEFPKEGPSILRIQQVVRGDSAAYFCASSPTGLAGGPKSTDTQYFGPGTRLTVL.